The following is a TCR beta chain sequence with its context. Authors' data handling: Estimation of nucleated cell counts relied on the amplification of reference gene primers. TCRdb's copy holds only in-frame clones and misses some; the assay was immunoSEQ multiplex PCR. V, J and clone size reflect that table, while D and trimming were determined from the DNA. The sample lists around 160,000 clones, more than 70% occurring once. Trimming cost V 4 bases and J 4 bases, with 16 bases left between them. Germline V lookup: CDR1 SGHTA, CDR2 FQGTGA. This CDR3 spans 16 amino acids. These data belong to a study of blood T cell repertoires in COVID-19. Study as a whole: Samples taken during acute and convalescent COVID-19 were collected in the United States, Italy and Spain. In each case, the material was cDNA or gDNA derived from T cells, B-cell-depleted T cells, or PBMCs.

Sequenced material: peripheral blood. The clonotype originates from a man aged 60-69 years with active or convalescent COVID-19. V gene TRBV7-3 combines with J gene TRBJ2-2; the D gene is possibly TRBD1 (7 bases). The CDR3 DNA reads as TGTGCCAGCAGCTCCCCAGGGGGGTCGGCCACCGGGGAGCTGTTTTTT. It is translated as CASSSPGGSATGELFF.